What follows are 9 T cell receptor beta chains derived from one specimen sequenced in a study of T cells after yellow fever vaccination. Via MiXCR, TCRdb re-called the 5' RACE reads, giving one row per CDR3 protein. The profile shows almost 600,000 distinct CDR3 sequences, about 13% of them singletons. The starting material was PBMCs, obtained on the day of the yellow fever booster vaccination. Receptors originate from a man aged 25 to 45 who received the YFV17D yellow fever vaccine.

A few counts support this clonotype. The chain joins TRBV27 to TRBJ1-1; 7 nucleotides line up with TRBD1. The V segment lost 5 bases and the J segment 1 base; nucleotides outside the gene matches: 7. Looked up from germline, CDR1 is MNHEY and CDR2 is SMNVEV (reference sequence). The CDR3 runs to 15 residues. The chain's CDR3 is CASSIQGLANTEAFF. CDR3 DNA sequence: TGTGCCAGCAGTATACAGGGGCTGGCGAACACTGAAGCTTTCTTT.

This chain links TRBV21-1 with TRBJ2-4. TRBV21-1 is a recognized pseudogene. This CDR3 has 16 amino acids. The DNA for the CDR3 is TGTGCCAGCAGGAAGGAATGTCTTCACCTTAGAAACATTCAGTACTTC. This codes for CASRKECLHLRNIQYF.

This clonotype was counted ten times or more. CDR3 amino acids: CASSRSGAGGPHEQYF. The CDR3 coding sequence is TGTGCCAGCAGCCGAAGTGGGGCGGGAGGGCCTCACGAGCAGTACTTC. This chain uses TRBV4-2 with TRBJ2-7, with TRBD2 matching 9 bases. The CDR3 is 16 residues long. V gave up 4 bases and J gave up 5 bases; unmatched junction bases: 12. Germline V lookup: CDR1 LGHNA, CDR2 YNFKEQ.

The chain is built from TRBV7-2 and TRBJ2-3, with 8 bases identical to TRBD2. Trimming at V came to 5 bases and at J to 5 bases, leaving 9 bases not matched to a gene. The CDR3 has 15 amino acids. From germline, CDR1 is SGHTA and CDR2 FQGNSA. The CDR3 coding sequence is TGTGCCAGCAGCCACGGACTAGCTAGGGGAGATACGCAGTATTTT. It is translated as CASSHGLARGDTQYF.

The rearrangement joins TRBV10-3 to TRBJ1-1; TRBD1 might be the D (5 bases). The CDR3 extends over 15 amino acids. V lost 5 bases and J lost 1, with 14 bases in between. Germline V gives CDR1 ENHRY, CDR2 SYGVKD. CDR3 sequence: CAISRGGGTNTEAFF. As DNA, the CDR3 is TGTGCCATCAGTCGGGGGGGGGGGACGAACACTGAAGCTTTCTTT.

V usage is TRBV21-1 and J usage is TRBJ2-3. TRBV21-1 is a known pseudogene. This CDR3 is 19 amino acids long. The CDR3 bases are TGTGCCAGCAGCTTTCCTTCGGGGTTCTCTTTTCATACTGCAGATACGCAGTATTTT. Protein: CASSFPSGFSFHTADTQYF.

The J gene is TRBJ1-2, the V gene TRBV5-4; TRBD1 is a possible D gene (5 bases). Germline CDR1 and CDR2: SGHNT and YYREEE (reference sequence). This CDR3 is 12 amino acids long. V was trimmed by 4 bases and J by 4 bases, leaving 8 bases between them. CDR3 amino acids: CASSDGTYGYTF. DNA for the CDR3: TGTGCCAGCAGCGATGGGACCTATGGCTACACCTTC.

The sample holds a few counts of this clonotype. The genes are TRBV7-3 and TRBJ2-1; TRBD1 might be the D (5 bases). This CDR3 spans 15 amino acids. The germline CDR1 and CDR2 sequences are SGHTA and FQGTGA. V lost 3 bases and J lost 4, with 13 bases in between. CDR3 DNA: TGTGCCAGCAGCTTCAGGAGCCAGGGATACAATGAGCAGTTCTTC. As protein: CASSFRSQGYNEQFF. The full variable domain, completed using reference TRBV7-3 and TRBJ2-1, is GAGVSQTPSNKVTEKGKYVELRCDPISGHTALYWYRQSLGQGPEFLIYFQGTGAADDSGLPNDRFFAVRPEGSVSTLKIQRTERGDSAVYLCASSFRSQGYNEQFFGPGTRLTVL.

V gene TRBV12-3 or TRBV12-4 combines with J gene TRBJ2-2; D is unresolved. The V end was cut by 7 bases, the J end by 7 bases, with 7 bases between. The CDR3 covers 11 residues. This CDR3 is CASTRSGELFF. In DNA form, the CDR3 reads TGTGCCAGCACCCGTAGCGGGGAGCTGTTTTTT.